These 10 T cell receptor beta chains were sequenced from one sample in a study of response to subunit inactivated influenza vaccine. TCRdb re-derived calls from the RT-PCR reads in MiXCR, one entry per CDR3 protein. The sample has 500,000 to 600,000 distinct CDR3 sequences, approximately 12% seen once. Sequences were derived from PBMCs from blood, sampled on the day of vaccination. These receptors all come from a man aged 50-59 years who received an inactivated influenza vaccine.

J is TRBJ2-7 and V is TRBV12-3 or TRBV12-4; 9 bases are shared with TRBD1. CDR3 length: 14 amino acids. Unmatched junction bases numbered 3, after V lost 5 bases and J lost 1 base. CDR3 DNA sequence: TGTGCCAGCAGTACAGGGGGCGCATCCTACGAGCAGTACTTC. Its protein product is CASSTGGASYEQYF.

V gene TRBV3-1 combines with J gene TRBJ1-5; no clear D. CDR1 is LGHDT and CDR2 is YNNKEL in the germline V gene (reference sequence). This CDR3 has 14 residues. The V and J ends lost 1 base and 3 bases respectively, with 7 bases between them. CDR3: CASSQGVSNQPQHF. In DNA form, the CDR3 reads TGTGCCAGCAGCCAAGGGGTTTCCAATCAGCCCCAGCATTTT.

This clonotype turned up a few times. The chain carries TRBV30 and TRBJ2-2; perhaps TRBD1 as D (6 bases). Looked up from germline, CDR1 is GTSNPN and CDR2 is SVGIG (reference sequence). The V end was cut by 4 bases, the J end by 0 bases, with 9 bases between. The CDR3 runs 14 residues. CDR3 coding DNA: TGTGCCTGGAACGGACAGACGAACACCGGGGAGCTGTTTTTT. This translates into CAWNGQTNTGELFF.

The rearrangement uses TRBV5-1 and TRBJ2-1; 10 nucleotides match TRBD1. The CDR3 covers 16 residues. J was trimmed by 5 bases and V by 4 bases; bases with no gene match: 9. Looked up from germline, CDR1 is SGHRS and CDR2 is YFSETQ. CDR3 in DNA: TGCGCCAGCAGCCCTCCCCGGACAGGGGGGGACAATGAGCAGTTCTTC. Protein sequence: CASSPPRTGGDNEQFF.

The V and J genes are TRBV5-5 and TRBJ2-7; D not resolved. The V gene's germline CDR1 is SGHKS and CDR2 YYEKEE (reference sequence). Between the trimmed V and J ends, which lost 0 bases and 3 bases, there was a span of 7 bases. This CDR3 contains 13 residues. The CDR3 protein is CASSLDLFYEQYF. The CDR3 bases are TGTGCCAGCAGCTTGGATCTCTTCTACGAGCAGTACTTC.

This clonotype has only a few counts. The J gene is TRBJ2-3, the V gene TRBV28; the D gene is possibly TRBD1 (5 bases). The CDR3 has 15 residues. Deletions cut 6 bases from V and 2 bases from J, with 15 bases between. From germline, CDR1 is MDHEN and CDR2 SYDVKM. The CDR3 loop reads CASRTGRADTDTQYF. The CDR3, as DNA: TGTGCCAGCAGAACAGGACGGGCTGACACAGATACGCAGTATTTT. Using reference TRBV28 and TRBJ2-3 for the parts outside the CDR3, the full variable domain is DVKVTQSSRYLVKRTGEKVFLECVQDMDHENMFWYRQDPGLGLRLIYFSYDVKMKEKGDIPEGYSVSREKKERFSLILESASTNQTSMYLCASRTGRADTDTQYFGPGTRLTVL.

This clonotype appeared many times. The chain joins TRBV29-1 to TRBJ2-3; the match to TRBD2 covers 9 bases. CDR3 size: 13 residues. V gave up 6 bases and J gave up 4 bases; unmatched junction bases: 5. Germline values: CDR1 SQVTM, CDR2 ANQGSEA. As DNA, the CDR3 is TGCAGCGTGGGCGGGAGGGTTGCAGATACGCAGTATTTT. This translates into CSVGGRVADTQYF.

J is TRBJ2-6 and V is TRBV6-2 or TRBV6-3, with 8 bases that match TRBD2. Germline CDR1 is MNHEY and CDR2 is SVGEGT. This CDR3 region has 16 residues. J lost 0 bases, V lost 9 bases, and 7 bases had no gene match. The CDR3 loop reads CASRPSGSSGANVLTF. DNA for the CDR3: TGTGCCAGTAGACCGAGCGGGAGCTCTGGGGCCAACGTCCTGACTTTC.

This clonotype was seen more than once but under ten times. J is TRBJ2-1 and V is TRBV27, with TRBD2 matching over 8 bases. Germline V lookup: CDR1 MNHEY, CDR2 SMNVEV (reference sequence). The CDR3 length is 18 residues. Losses at the gene ends were 5 bases for V and 10 bases for J; bases not matched to a gene: 22. The CDR3 DNA is TGTGCCAGCAGTCTAAGGGAGGGGGATACTAGCGGCTATTGGGAGCAGTTCTTC. This sequence encodes CASSLREGDTSGYWEQFF.

The chain recombines TRBV6-1 with TRBJ2-5; D possibly uses TRBD1 or TRBD2 (5 bases each). Germline V CDR1 and CDR2: MNHNS, SASEGT. CDR3 length equals 15 residues. The V and J ends lost 7 bases and 3 bases respectively, with 18 bases between them. DNA of the CDR3: TGTGCCAGCACCTCCCCCCGGGACCCTAAAGAGACCCAGTACTTC. The encoded protein is CASTSPRDPKETQYF.